This T cell receptor beta chain was obtained from a study of CD8+CD57+ T cells in acquired aplastic anemia. Study overall: Recorded DNA amounts for sorted CD4+ and CD8+ cells had an average of approximately 3 ug.

A remark on this clonotype: Its antigen is unknown. At one of its ends the junction is not consistent with the germline gene, which may arise from a read error.

The CDR3 covers 14 residues. From germline, CDR1 is SGDLS and CDR2 YYNGEE. Study outcomes and limitations: With respect to CD8+ Simpson's diversity, patients and controls did not differ significantly. Sharing between patients and controls was observed for twenty-nine CD8+ CDR3 sequences.

Profiling of TCR beta VDJ combinations and CDR3 sequences used genomic DNA as template. One entry per CDR3 protein results from TCRdb running MiXCR on the reads. The table includes 250,000 to 300,000 distinct CDR3 sequences, around three fifths detected once. The sample taken for sequencing was sorted CD4+, CD8+, or CD8+CD57+ T cells (not recorded which) from PBMCs. The genes are TRBV9 and TRBJ1-1, with a weak D call TRBD1 (5 bases). This sequence originates from a human donor with severe aplastic anemia or a healthy control (not recorded which). CDR3 protein: CASSADSMNTEAFF. CDR3 bases: TGTGCCAGCAGCGCAGACAGTATGAACACTGAAGCATTCTTT. The full variable domain, completed using reference TRBV9 and TRBJ1-1, is DSGVTQTPKHLITATGQRVTLRCSPRSGDLSVYWYQQSLDQGLQFLIQYYNGEERAKGNILERFSAQQFPDLHSELNLSSLELGDSALYFCASSADSMNTEAFFGQGTRLTVV.